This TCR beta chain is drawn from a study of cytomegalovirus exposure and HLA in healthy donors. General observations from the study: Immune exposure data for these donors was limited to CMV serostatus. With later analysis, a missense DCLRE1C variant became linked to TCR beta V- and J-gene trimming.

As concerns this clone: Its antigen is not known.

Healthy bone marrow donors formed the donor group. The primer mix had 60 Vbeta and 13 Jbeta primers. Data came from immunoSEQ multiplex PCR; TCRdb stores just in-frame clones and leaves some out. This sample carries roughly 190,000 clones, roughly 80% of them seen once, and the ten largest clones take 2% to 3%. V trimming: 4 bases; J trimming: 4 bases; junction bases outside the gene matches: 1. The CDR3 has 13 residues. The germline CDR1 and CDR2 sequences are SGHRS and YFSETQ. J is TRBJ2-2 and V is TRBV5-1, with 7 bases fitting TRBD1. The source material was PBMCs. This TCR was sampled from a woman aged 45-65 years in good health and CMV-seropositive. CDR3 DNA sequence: TGCGCCAGCAGCAACAGGGGCACCGGGGAGCTGTTTTTT. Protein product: CASSNRGTGELFF.